These 5 T cell receptor beta chains originate from one sample sequenced in a study of monozygotic twins with inflammatory bowel disease. Using the 5' RACE reads, TCRdb records one entry per CDR3 protein without DNA. Recorded for this sample: fewer than 400,000 distinct CDR3 sequences. Sequencing used blood. The receptors derive from a human donor with ulcerative colitis or Crohn's disease, or a healthy co-twin of an affected twin (not recorded which).

The rearrangement links TRBV20-1 to TRBJ2-1. Germline lookup yields CDR1 DFQATT and CDR2 SNEGSKA (reference sequence). This CDR3 region has 14 residues. CDR3 in amino acids: CSARLGGAHNEQFF.

The chain joins TRBV7-8 to TRBJ1-6; the D call of TRBD1 rests on TCRdb alone, since no DNA is present to check it. The CDR3 is 16 residues long. Per germline, CDR1 SGHVS and CDR2 FQNEAQ. This CDR3 is CASSFERTSVNSPLHF.

This chain connects TRBV29-1 to TRBJ1-3. The CDR3 sequence is 13 residues long. Germline values: CDR1 SQVTM, CDR2 ANQGSEA. The CDR3 is CSVGWDSGNTIYF.

V usage is TRBV5-5 and J usage is TRBJ2-7; TCRdb selects TRBD1, and the lack of DNA leaves this call unchecked. The CDR3 is 13 amino acids. The V gene's germline CDR1 is SGHKS and CDR2 YYEKEE (reference sequence). CDR3 sequence: CASILGGGNEQYF.

The V gene is TRBV6-5, the J gene TRBJ2-7; lacking DNA, the TRBD1 call made by TCRdb goes unchecked. This CDR3 comprises 13 residues. From germline, CDR1 is MNHEY and CDR2 SVGAGI. This chain's CDR3 is CATRGTGPYEQYF.